A selection of T cell receptor beta chains follows, all from one sample in a study of blood T cell repertoires in COVID-19. Some clones are missing from TCRdb's copy, which holds only in-frame ones; the method was immunoSEQ multiplex PCR. The sample has hundreds of thousands of clones; roughly nine tenths are singletons. The sequenced material came from PBMCs or T cells enriched from blood (not recorded which). All receptors derive from a woman aged 25 to 39 who had recovered from COVID-19. Each CDR3 is given with its conserved first and last residue. Each record gives: clone size, V gene, J gene, D gene, CDR3 DNA, CDR3 protein. D genes are given only for firm matches. Some rows have no size entry. The others give once, few or many, or a class for an expanded clone.

abundance: -
v_gene: TRBV30
j_gene: TRBJ2-7
d_gene: TRBD2
CDR3nt: TGTGCCTGGACGACTAGCGCGGACTACGAGCAGTACTTC
CDR3aa: CAWTTSADYEQYF

abundance: -
v_gene: TRBV29-1
j_gene: TRBJ2-5
d_gene: TRBD2
CDR3nt: TGCAGCGTTGTTCTAGCGGGAGAGACCCAGTACTTC
CDR3aa: CSVVLAGETQYF

abundance: -
v_gene: TRBV9
j_gene: TRBJ1-1
d_gene: -
CDR3nt: TGTGCCAGCAGCCCAAGGACCGATACGGGGACTGAAGCTTTCTTT
CDR3aa: CASSPRTDTGTEAFF

abundance: -
v_gene: TRBV5-4
j_gene: TRBJ2-1
d_gene: TRBD2
CDR3nt: TGTGCCAGCAGCCCGGAGGGCGGGGGGAATTACAATGAGCAGTTCTTC
CDR3aa: CASSPEGGGNYNEQFF

abundance: -
v_gene: TRBV28
j_gene: TRBJ2-5
d_gene: TRBD2
CDR3nt: TGTGCCAGCACCCCGGGGGGCGGGAGGGGTCAAGAGACCCAGTACTTC
CDR3aa: CASTPGGGRGQETQYF

abundance: -
v_gene: TRBV6-5
j_gene: TRBJ2-3
d_gene: -
CDR3nt: TGTGCCAGCACCCCCCCAGGGGCCCGCACAGATACGCAGTATTTT
CDR3aa: CASTPPGARTDTQYF

abundance: -
v_gene: TRBV2
j_gene: TRBJ2-5
d_gene: -
CDR3nt: TGTGCCAGCCGAGAGTGGGACCGGGGGGCGACCCAGTACTTC
CDR3aa: CASREWDRGATQYF

abundance: -
v_gene: TRBV5-1
j_gene: TRBJ2-7
d_gene: TRBD1
CDR3nt: TGCGCCAGCAGCGGACCGGGACAGGGACCCTACGAGCAGTACTTC
CDR3aa: CASSGPGQGPYEQYF

abundance: -
v_gene: TRBV6-5
j_gene: TRBJ1-1
d_gene: -
CDR3nt: TGTGCCAGCAGTTACTCAAGAGTGAACACTGAAGCTTTCTTT
CDR3aa: CASSYSRVNTEAFF

abundance: -
v_gene: TRBV6-1
j_gene: TRBJ2-7
d_gene: TRBD1
CDR3nt: TGTGCCAGCACAAGGGGGCCGCTCTCCGAGCAGTACTTC
CDR3aa: CASTRGPLSEQYF

abundance: once
v_gene: TRBV4-1
j_gene: TRBJ2-6
d_gene: -
CDR3nt: TGCGCCAGCAGCCAAGTGGAGACGTCTGGGGCCAACGTCCTGACTTTC
CDR3aa: CASSQVETSGANVLTF

abundance: -
v_gene: TRBV28
j_gene: TRBJ2-7
d_gene: -
CDR3nt: TGTGCCAGCAGTCGGCGGGACCCCTACGAGCAGTACTTC
CDR3aa: CASSRRDPYEQYF

abundance: few
v_gene: TRBV5-1
j_gene: TRBJ2-7
d_gene: TRBD1
CDR3nt: TGCGCCAGCAGCCGACAGGGTACCTACGAGCAGTACTTC
CDR3aa: CASSRQGTYEQYF

abundance: -
v_gene: TRBV6-1
j_gene: TRBJ2-5
d_gene: TRBD2
CDR3nt: TGTGCCAGCAGTGACGGGCTAGCGGGAGGGGAGACCCAGTACTTC
CDR3aa: CASSDGLAGGETQYF

abundance: once
v_gene: TRBV28
j_gene: TRBJ2-2
d_gene: TRBD2
CDR3nt: TGTGCCAGCAGTTTTTGGGGGAGGGGGAACACCGGGGAGCTGTTTTTT
CDR3aa: CASSFWGRGNTGELFF

abundance: -
v_gene: TRBV11-2
j_gene: TRBJ2-4
d_gene: -
CDR3nt: TGTGCCAGCAGCTTTATGGGAGCCGACATTCAGTACTTC
CDR3aa: CASSFMGADIQYF